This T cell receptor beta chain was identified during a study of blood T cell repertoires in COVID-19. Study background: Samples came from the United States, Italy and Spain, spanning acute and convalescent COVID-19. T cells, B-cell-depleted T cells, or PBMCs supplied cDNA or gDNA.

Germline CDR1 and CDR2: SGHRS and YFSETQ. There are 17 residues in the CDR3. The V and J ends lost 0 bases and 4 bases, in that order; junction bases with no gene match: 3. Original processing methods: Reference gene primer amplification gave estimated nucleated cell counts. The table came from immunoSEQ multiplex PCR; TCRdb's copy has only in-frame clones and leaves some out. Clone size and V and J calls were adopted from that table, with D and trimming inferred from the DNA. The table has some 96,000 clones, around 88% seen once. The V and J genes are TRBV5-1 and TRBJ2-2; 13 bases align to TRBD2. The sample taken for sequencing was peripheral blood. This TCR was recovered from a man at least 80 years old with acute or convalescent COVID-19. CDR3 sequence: CASSLGLAGGSTGELFF. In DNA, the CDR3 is TGCGCCAGCAGCTTGGGACTAGCGGGAGGTTCCACCGGGGAGCTGTTTTTT. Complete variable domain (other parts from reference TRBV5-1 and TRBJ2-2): KAGVTQTPRYLIKTRGQQVTLSCSPISGHRSVSWYQQTPGQGLQFLFEYFSETQRNKGNFPGRFSGRQFSNSRSEMNVSTLELGDSALYLCASSLGLAGGSTGELFFGEGSRLTVL.